The 3 T cell receptor beta chains reported below all come from one sample, sequenced in a study of shared clonotypes between healthy human individuals. Profiled with immunoSEQ multiplex PCR; TCRdb holds only in-frame clones, not every one. There are millions of clones in the sample; more than 90% occur only once, and around 0.14% lies in the top ten. Sequencing input: naive CD4+ T cells sorted from blood. The subset here: CD45RA+ positively selected. All receptors derive from a man younger than 35 in good health.

V gene TRBV5-6 combines with J gene TRBJ2-7; the D is unclear. The germline CDR1 and CDR2 sequences are SGHDT and YYEEEE. This CDR3 contains 15 residues. Between the trimmed V and J ends, which lost 0 bases and 3 bases, there was a span of 13 bases. The CDR3 spells CASSLGPPDLYEQYF. DNA for the CDR3: TGTGCCAGCAGCTTGGGGCCCCCCGACCTCTACGAGCAGTACTTC.

The chain is built from TRBV5-1 and TRBJ2-5, with no clear D. The CDR3 extends over 14 amino acids. Germline CDR1 reads SGHRS; CDR2 reads YFSETQ. With 0 bases removed from V and 1 base from J, the gap between germline ends came to 7 bases. The chain's CDR3 is CASSLAASQETQYF. CDR3 DNA sequence: TGCGCCAGCAGCTTGGCAGCGTCCCAAGAGACCCAGTACTTC. The complete variable domain, with remaining parts taken from reference TRBV5-1 and TRBJ2-5, reads KAGVTQTPRYLIKTRGQQVTLSCSPISGHRSVSWYQQTPGQGLQFLFEYFSETQRNKGNFPGRFSGRQFSNSRSEMNVSTLELGDSALYLCASSLAASQETQYFGPGTRLLVL.

The gene calls are TRBV28 and TRBJ1-6; 11 bases agree with TRBD1. The CDR3 totals 15 residues. J gave up 8 bases and V 10 bases, and 10 bases lay outside the gene matches. CDR1 is MDHEN, CDR2 SYDVKM, per germline. The DNA for the CDR3 is TGTGCCACCACTGGGCCGGGACAGGGGGATTCACCCCTCCACTTT. Translation: CATTGPGQGDSPLHF.